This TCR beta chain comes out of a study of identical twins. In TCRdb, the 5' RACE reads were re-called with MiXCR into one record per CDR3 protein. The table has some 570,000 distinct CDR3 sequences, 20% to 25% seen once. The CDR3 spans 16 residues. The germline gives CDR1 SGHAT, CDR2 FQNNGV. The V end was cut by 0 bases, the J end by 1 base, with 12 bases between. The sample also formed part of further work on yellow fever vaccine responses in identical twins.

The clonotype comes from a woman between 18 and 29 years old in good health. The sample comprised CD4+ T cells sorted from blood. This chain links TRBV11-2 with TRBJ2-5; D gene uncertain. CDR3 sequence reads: CASSLDPPGGQETQYF. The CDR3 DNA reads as TGTGCCAGCAGCTTAGACCCGCCGGGCGGCCAAGAGACCCAGTACTTC.